These T cell receptor beta chains were read from a single sample in a study of shared clonotypes between healthy human individuals. TCRdb's table, derived via immunoSEQ multiplex PCR, lists solely in-frame clones and lacks some. In the table there are over 950,000 clones, 60% to 80% of which are singletons. The sample consisted of memory CD4+ T cells from PBMCs. These receptors originate from a man between 18 and 29 years old in good health. Some clones in this sample may be carry-over from other donors' samples. Both conserved end residues are part of each CDR3. D genes are given only for firm matches. Some rows mark clone size as missing; the rest say once, few, many or name a class of expanded clone.

v_call: TRBV7-9
d_call: TRBD1
j_call: TRBJ1-4
clone_size: .
cdr3_aa: CASSARSGTEDEKLFF
cdr3_nt: TGTGCCAGCAGCGCCCGATCCGGGACAGAGGACGAAAAACTGTTTTTT

v_call: TRBV28
d_call: .
j_call: TRBJ2-2
clone_size: few
cdr3_aa: CASRSGKQPGELFF
cdr3_nt: TGTGCCAGCAGATCCGGGAAGCAACCCGGGGAGCTGTTTTTT

v_call: TRBV28
d_call: .
j_call: TRBJ1-2
clone_size: .
cdr3_aa: CASSLSGGAWDYGYTF
cdr3_nt: TGTGCCAGCAGTTTATCAGGCGGGGCTTGGGACTATGGCTACACCTTC

v_call: TRBV5-1
d_call: TRBD1
j_call: TRBJ1-1
clone_size: .
cdr3_aa: CASSLSGQLNTEAFF
cdr3_nt: TGCGCCAGCAGCCTATCGGGACAGCTGAACACTGAAGCTTTCTTT

v_call: TRBV14
d_call: .
j_call: TRBJ2-7
clone_size: .
cdr3_aa: CASMGLGNYEQYF
cdr3_nt: TGTGCCAGCATGGGGCTAGGCAACTACGAGCAGTACTTC

v_call: TRBV30
d_call: .
j_call: TRBJ1-1
clone_size: .
cdr3_aa: CAWNRQVNTEAFF
cdr3_nt: TGTGCCTGGAATCGACAGGTGAACACTGAAGCTTTCTTT

v_call: TRBV5-4
d_call: TRBD2
j_call: TRBJ2-7
clone_size: once
cdr3_aa: CASSLDGLAGTSYEQYF
cdr3_nt: TGTGCCAGCAGCTTGGACGGTCTAGCGGGTACCTCCTACGAGCAGTACTTC

v_call: TRBV6-1
d_call: TRBD1
j_call: TRBJ2-7
clone_size: .
cdr3_aa: CASTRDRDLGEQYF
cdr3_nt: TGTGCCAGCACTAGGGACAGGGACCTGGGGGAGCAGTACTTC

v_call: TRBV2
d_call: .
j_call: TRBJ2-7
clone_size: once
cdr3_aa: CASRQGQQYEQYF
cdr3_nt: TGTGCCAGCAGGCAGGGCCAACAATACGAGCAGTACTTC

v_call: TRBV7-6
d_call: .
j_call: TRBJ2-7
clone_size: .
cdr3_aa: CASSSVLTGLFTYEQYF
cdr3_nt: TGTGCCAGCAGCTCCGTCCTCACCGGATTATTCACCTACGAGCAGTACTTC

v_call: TRBV6-1
d_call: TRBD1
j_call: TRBJ1-1
clone_size: many
cdr3_aa: CASSDPGQGVPLAFF
cdr3_nt: TGTGCCAGCAGCGATCCAGGACAGGGGGTTCCTTTAGCTTTCTTT

v_call: TRBV5-1
d_call: .
j_call: TRBJ2-7
clone_size: .
cdr3_aa: CASRLTGITSYEQYF
cdr3_nt: TGCGCCAGCAGATTAACAGGGATTACCTCCTACGAGCAGTACTTC

v_call: TRBV28
d_call: .
j_call: TRBJ2-3
clone_size: many
cdr3_aa: CASSPSPSKADTQYF
cdr3_nt: TGTGCCAGCAGTCCCAGCCCTTCAAAGGCAGATACGCAGTATTTT

v_call: TRBV6-1
d_call: .
j_call: TRBJ1-2
clone_size: .
cdr3_aa: CASREGFSSYGYTF
cdr3_nt: TGTGCCAGCAGGGAAGGCTTTTCGAGCTATGGCTACACCTTC

v_call: TRBV5-1
d_call: .
j_call: TRBJ1-4
clone_size: once
cdr3_aa: CASSLVDQGGLFF
cdr3_nt: TGCGCCAGCAGCTTGGTTGATCAGGGAGGCCTGTTTTTT

v_call: TRBV30
d_call: .
j_call: TRBJ2-7
clone_size: once
cdr3_aa: CAWSGSPGEQYF
cdr3_nt: TGTGCCTGGAGTGGGTCGCCGGGGGAGCAGTACTTC

v_call: TRBV27
d_call: TRBD1
j_call: TRBJ2-7
clone_size: .
cdr3_aa: CASSSRDRGYEQYF
cdr3_nt: TGTGCCAGCAGTTCCCGGGACAGGGGTTACGAGCAGTACTTC

v_call: TRBV28
d_call: .
j_call: TRBJ2-6
clone_size: .
cdr3_aa: CASGLVAGANVLTF
cdr3_nt: TGTGCCAGCGGGCTCGTAGCTGGGGCCAACGTCCTGACTTTC

v_call: TRBV30
d_call: .
j_call: TRBJ2-5
clone_size: many
cdr3_aa: CAWSPYQETQYF
cdr3_nt: TGTGCCTGGAGCCCGTACCAAGAGACCCAGTACTTC

v_call: TRBV28
d_call: .
j_call: TRBJ1-2
clone_size: .
cdr3_aa: CASNLRGAGYTF
cdr3_nt: TGTGCCAGCAACTTAAGGGGGGCCGGCTACACCTTC

v_call: TRBV11-2
d_call: .
j_call: TRBJ1-1
clone_size: .
cdr3_aa: CASSLVRGAEAFF
cdr3_nt: TGTGCCAGCAGCTTAGTTCGGGGGGCTGAAGCTTTCTTT

v_call: TRBV5-1
d_call: .
j_call: TRBJ1-5
clone_size: .
cdr3_aa: CASSLAGTENQPQHF
cdr3_nt: TGCGCCAGCAGCTTGGCCGGGACGGAAAATCAGCCCCAGCATTTT

v_call: TRBV7-2
d_call: TRBD1
j_call: TRBJ2-4
clone_size: .
cdr3_aa: CASSSNPGTGKNIQYF
cdr3_nt: TGTGCCAGCAGCTCTAACCCAGGGACAGGGAAAAACATTCAGTACTTC

v_call: TRBV4-3
d_call: .
j_call: TRBJ1-1
clone_size: once
cdr3_aa: CASSQGGGRRTEAFF
cdr3_nt: TGCGCCAGCAGCCAAGGAGGGGGGCGGAGGACTGAAGCTTTCTTT

v_call: TRBV7-3
d_call: TRBD2
j_call: TRBJ2-1
clone_size: .
cdr3_aa: CASGTSGNEQFF
cdr3_nt: TGTGCCAGTGGGACTAGCGGGAACGAGCAGTTCTTC

v_call: TRBV6-5
d_call: .
j_call: TRBJ2-1
clone_size: .
cdr3_aa: CASAGLYNEQFF
cdr3_nt: TGTGCCAGCGCGGGACTTTACAATGAGCAGTTCTTC

v_call: TRBV28
d_call: .
j_call: TRBJ1-2
clone_size: many
cdr3_aa: CASSLRGLGYYGYTF
cdr3_nt: TGTGCCAGCAGTTTGCGGGGCTTGGGCTACTATGGCTACACCTTC

v_call: TRBV2
d_call: TRBD1
j_call: TRBJ1-3
clone_size: .
cdr3_aa: CASSVLGQGPGNTIYF
cdr3_nt: TGTGCCAGCAGTGTTTTGGGACAGGGTCCTGGAAACACCATATATTTT

v_call: TRBV4-3
d_call: .
j_call: TRBJ2-2
clone_size: .
cdr3_aa: CASSQDDSNTGELFF
cdr3_nt: TGCGCCAGCAGCCAAGATGACTCGAACACCGGGGAGCTGTTTTTT

v_call: TRBV2
d_call: .
j_call: TRBJ2-1
clone_size: .
cdr3_aa: CASSGSLLSQYNEQFF
cdr3_nt: TGTGCCAGCAGTGGATCATTGCTATCCCAGTACAATGAGCAGTTCTTC

v_call: TRBV28
d_call: .
j_call: TRBJ1-3
clone_size: .
cdr3_aa: CASSPNSPGNTIYF
cdr3_nt: TGTGCCAGCAGTCCAAACAGTCCTGGAAACACCATATATTTT

v_call: TRBV21-1
d_call: .
j_call: TRBJ2-1
clone_size: .
cdr3_aa: CASSLGGLGKNHNEQFF
cdr3_nt: TGTGCCAGCAGCCTCGGCGGTTTGGGGAAGAACCACAATGAGCAGTTCTTC

v_call: TRBV11-2
d_call: TRBD1
j_call: TRBJ1-4
clone_size: .
cdr3_aa: CASSLGTGGPYEKLFF
cdr3_nt: TGTGCCAGCAGCTTAGGCACAGGGGGGCCCTATGAAAAACTGTTTTTT